This is a list of T cell receptor beta chains from one sample in a study of cytomegalovirus exposure and HLA in healthy donors. Libraries were prepared by immunoSEQ multiplex PCR; TCRdb keeps only in-frame clonotypes and omits some of them. The data contain about 130,000 clones, over 75% of them singletons. The specimen sequenced was PBMCs. Source of these receptors: a boy aged 10-17 years in good health and CMV-seronegative. Each CDR3 is given with its conserved first and last residue. Fields, in order: CDR3 protein, CDR3 DNA, clone size, V gene, J gene, D gene. D genes are given only for firm matches. Clone size appears in some rows only: once, few, many, or a class for an expanded clone.

CDR3aa: CATSRQDRSTDTQYF
CDR3nt: TGTGCCACCAGCAGGCAAGACAGAAGCACAGATACGCAGTATTTT
abundance: .
v_gene: TRBV15
j_gene: TRBJ2-3
d_gene: .

CDR3aa: CASSQEGVRREKLFF
CDR3nt: TGCGCCAGCAGCCAAGAGGGAGTTCGCCGTGAAAAACTGTTTTTT
abundance: .
v_gene: TRBV4-3
j_gene: TRBJ1-4
d_gene: .

CDR3aa: CASSLSSGTGYNEQYF
CDR3nt: TGTGCCAGCAGCCTATCCTCCGGGACAGGGTACAACGAGCAGTACTTC
abundance: once
v_gene: TRBV7-3
j_gene: TRBJ2-7
d_gene: TRBD1

CDR3aa: CASSLILTGAEEQYF
CDR3nt: TGTGCCAGCAGTTTAATCCTAACAGGGGCTGAGGAGCAGTACTTC
abundance: .
v_gene: TRBV27
j_gene: TRBJ2-7
d_gene: TRBD1

CDR3aa: CASNSGQEAYEQYF
CDR3nt: TGTGCCAGCAACTCCGGACAGGAAGCCTACGAGCAGTACTTC
abundance: .
v_gene: TRBV9
j_gene: TRBJ2-7
d_gene: TRBD1

CDR3aa: CASSKGQGAKDTQYF
CDR3nt: TGTGCCAGTAGTAAGGGACAGGGGGCTAAAGATACGCAGTATTTT
abundance: .
v_gene: TRBV19
j_gene: TRBJ2-3
d_gene: TRBD1

CDR3aa: CASSQDPGTSGTYEQYF
CDR3nt: TGCGCCAGCAGCCAAGACCCCGGGACTAGCGGGACCTACGAGCAGTACTTC
abundance: once
v_gene: TRBV4-1
j_gene: TRBJ2-7
d_gene: TRBD2

CDR3aa: CASSMGQRTPLHF
CDR3nt: TGTGCCAGTAGTATGGGGCAAAGGACACCCCTCCACTTT
abundance: .
v_gene: TRBV19
j_gene: TRBJ1-6
d_gene: .

CDR3aa: CASSLARRQGVGNTIYF
CDR3nt: TGTGCCAGCAGCTTAGCGCGGAGACAGGGTGTCGGAAACACCATATATTTT
abundance: .
v_gene: TRBV7-9
j_gene: TRBJ1-3
d_gene: TRBD1

CDR3aa: CASSHQQGSSEQFF
CDR3nt: TGTGCCAGCAGCCACCAACAGGGGTCAAGTGAGCAGTTCTTC
abundance: .
v_gene: TRBV5-4
j_gene: TRBJ2-1
d_gene: TRBD1

CDR3aa: CATQPGTSDVGDTQYF
CDR3nt: TGTGCCACCCAGCCCGGGACTAGCGATGTAGGGGATACGCAGTATTTT
abundance: .
v_gene: TRBV19
j_gene: TRBJ2-3
d_gene: TRBD2

CDR3aa: CASSISGPYNEQFF
CDR3nt: TGTGCCAGCAGCATTAGCGGACCCTACAATGAGCAGTTCTTC
abundance: .
v_gene: TRBV7-3
j_gene: TRBJ2-1
d_gene: .

CDR3aa: CASTTEGVDTEAFF
CDR3nt: TGTGCCAGCACCACGGAAGGGGTGGACACTGAAGCTTTCTTT
abundance: .
v_gene: TRBV2
j_gene: TRBJ1-1
d_gene: .

CDR3aa: CASSLDMNYGYTF
CDR3nt: TGTGCCAGCAGCTTGGACATGAACTATGGCTACACCTTC
abundance: .
v_gene: TRBV5-5
j_gene: TRBJ1-2
d_gene: .

CDR3aa: CASSRLAGESGETQYF
CDR3nt: TGCGCCAGCAGCCGACTAGCGGGAGAGAGTGGAGAGACCCAGTACTTC
abundance: .
v_gene: TRBV4-1
j_gene: TRBJ2-5
d_gene: TRBD2

CDR3aa: CASSLRQFLDTQYF
CDR3nt: TGTGCCAGCAGTCTTAGACAGTTTTTAGATACGCAGTATTTT
abundance: .
v_gene: TRBV6-5
j_gene: TRBJ2-3
d_gene: .

CDR3aa: CASSLGLFWDTLFPDTQYF
CDR3nt: TGTGCCAGCAGCTTGGGTCTATTTTGGGACACCCTTTTCCCAGATACGCAGTATTTT
abundance: once
v_gene: TRBV5-6
j_gene: TRBJ2-3
d_gene: .

CDR3aa: CSVVTSGRAVEEQFF
CDR3nt: TGCAGCGTTGTGACTAGCGGGAGGGCAGTGGAGGAGCAGTTCTTC
abundance: .
v_gene: TRBV29-1
j_gene: TRBJ2-1
d_gene: TRBD2

CDR3aa: CASSPGTSGSTDTQYF
CDR3nt: TGCGCCAGCAGCCCCGGGACTAGCGGGAGCACAGATACGCAGTATTTT
abundance: .
v_gene: TRBV5-1
j_gene: TRBJ2-3
d_gene: TRBD2

CDR3aa: CASSWSTGDGYNEQFF
CDR3nt: TGTGCCAGCAGTTGGAGCACAGGGGATGGCTACAATGAGCAGTTCTTC
abundance: .
v_gene: TRBV27
j_gene: TRBJ2-1
d_gene: TRBD1

CDR3aa: CATSQGWETQYF
CDR3nt: TGTGCCACCAGCCAGGGATGGGAGACCCAGTACTTC
abundance: .
v_gene: TRBV13
j_gene: TRBJ2-5
d_gene: .

CDR3aa: CASSRDSTWDQPQHF
CDR3nt: TGTGCCAGCAGCCGGGACTCAACTTGGGATCAGCCCCAGCATTTT
abundance: few
v_gene: TRBV6-6
j_gene: TRBJ1-5
d_gene: .

CDR3aa: CAISGTSGGTSTDTQYF
CDR3nt: TGTGCCATAAGTGGGACTAGCGGGGGGACTAGCACAGATACGCAGTATTTT
abundance: .
v_gene: TRBV10-3
j_gene: TRBJ2-3
d_gene: TRBD2

CDR3aa: CASSQRPSSSYEQYF
CDR3nt: TGCGCCAGCAGCCAGAGGCCCTCCAGCTCCTACGAGCAGTACTTC
abundance: .
v_gene: TRBV4-3
j_gene: TRBJ2-7
d_gene: .

CDR3aa: CASRNDGFQANYGYTF
CDR3nt: TGCGCCAGCAGGAACGACGGGTTCCAAGCTAACTATGGCTACACCTTC
abundance: .
v_gene: TRBV5-1
j_gene: TRBJ1-2
d_gene: .

CDR3aa: CASSPPGQGVTNTEAFF
CDR3nt: TGTGCCAGCTCACCACCGGGACAGGGGGTTACGAACACTGAAGCTTTCTTT
abundance: .
v_gene: TRBV18
j_gene: TRBJ1-1
d_gene: TRBD1

CDR3aa: CASSFAGTGYTGELFF
CDR3nt: TGTGCCAGCAGCTTTGCCGGGACAGGGTACACCGGGGAGCTGTTTTTT
abundance: .
v_gene: TRBV7-9
j_gene: TRBJ2-2
d_gene: TRBD1

CDR3aa: CASSPSNSPNTEAFF
CDR3nt: TGTGCCAGCAGCCCCTCTAACAGCCCGAACACTGAAGCTTTCTTT
abundance: .
v_gene: TRBV9
j_gene: TRBJ1-1
d_gene: .

CDR3aa: CASSQEGRLATGEQFF
CDR3nt: TGCGCCAGCAGCCAAGAGGGGAGGCTAGCGACGGGTGAGCAGTTCTTC
abundance: once
v_gene: TRBV4-1
j_gene: TRBJ2-1
d_gene: .

CDR3aa: CASSEAGYYGYTF
CDR3nt: TGTGCCAGCAGTGAGGCAGGTTACTATGGCTACACCTTC
abundance: .
v_gene: TRBV6-1
j_gene: TRBJ1-2
d_gene: .

CDR3aa: CAWRETVLSEETQYF
CDR3nt: TGTGCCTGGAGGGAGACCGTCCTGAGCGAAGAGACCCAGTACTTC
abundance: .
v_gene: TRBV30
j_gene: TRBJ2-5
d_gene: .